The 2 T cell receptor beta chains below all came from one sample that was sequenced in a study of T cell responses to AZD1222 COVID-19 vaccine. The protocol was immunoSEQ multiplex PCR, while the TCRdb copy is restricted to in-frame clones and leaves out a portion. Of some 120,000 clones in the sample, about 91% were seen once. Sequencing was performed on peripheral blood, taken 28 days after the second AZD1222 dose. The receptors originated from an adult who received the AZD1222 COVID-19 vaccine.

This clone appeared a single time. This chain connects TRBV12-1 to TRBJ1-5. TRBV12-1 is a listed pseudogene. The CDR3 extends over 17 amino acids. This CDR3 reads CASSQLGAAFTRQPQHF. For the CDR3, the DNA is TGTGCCAGCAGCCAGCTCGGGGCAGCCTTCACGAGGCAGCCCCAGCATTTT.

This clone appeared a single time. The genes are TRBV3-1 (or the pseudogene TRBV3-2) and TRBJ2-5; 11 bases match TRBD2. The CDR3 extends over 16 amino acids. J gave up 5 bases and V 1 base, and 6 bases lay outside the gene matches. CDR1 and CDR2 from the germline V gene are LGHDT and YNNKEL (reference sequence). The CDR3: CASSQALLAGVETQYF. CDR3 nucleotides: TGTGCCAGCAGCCAAGCTTTACTAGCGGGAGTGGAGACCCAGTACTTC.